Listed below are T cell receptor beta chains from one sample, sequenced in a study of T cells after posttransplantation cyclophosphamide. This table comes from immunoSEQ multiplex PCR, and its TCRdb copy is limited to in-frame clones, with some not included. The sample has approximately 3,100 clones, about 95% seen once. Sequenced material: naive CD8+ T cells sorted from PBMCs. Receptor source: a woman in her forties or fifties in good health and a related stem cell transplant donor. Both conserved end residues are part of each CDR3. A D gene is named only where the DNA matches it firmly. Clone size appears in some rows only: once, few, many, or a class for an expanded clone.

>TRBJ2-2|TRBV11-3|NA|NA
TGTGCCAGCAGCCACCACTCAGGGCCAAACGGGGAGCTGTTTTTT
CASSHHSGPNGELFF
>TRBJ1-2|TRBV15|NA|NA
TGTGCCACCAGCGGGGAGGGTGATGGCTACACCTTC
CATSGEGDGYTF
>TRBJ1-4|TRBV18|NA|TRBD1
TGTGCCAGCTCACCCGACAGGGGGCAGGACGAAAAACTGTTTTTT
CASSPDRGQDEKLFF
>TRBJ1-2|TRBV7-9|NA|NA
TGTGCCAGCAGCCGTGGGGGGAACTATGGCTACACCTTC
CASSRGGNYGYTF
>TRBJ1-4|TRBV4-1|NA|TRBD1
TGCGCCAGCAGCCAAGATGAACAGGGGCCGGGAAAACTGTTTTTT
CASSQDEQGPGKLFF
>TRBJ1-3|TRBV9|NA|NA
TGTGCCAGCAGCGTAGAGGGGGGGCGAGGAAACACCATATATTTT
CASSVEGGRGNTIYF
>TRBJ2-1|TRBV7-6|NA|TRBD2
TGTGCCAGCAGCTTAGCGGGACTAGCGGGCCCAGCAAATCGATACAATGAGCAGTTCTTC
CASSLAGLAGPANRYNEQFF
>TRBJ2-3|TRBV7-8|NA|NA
TGTGCCAGCAGCCTAGAGGAAGCTGGCGGGCCCTCCCCAATCACAGATACGCAGTATTTT
CASSLEEAGGPSPITDTQYF
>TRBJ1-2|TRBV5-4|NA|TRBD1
TGTGCCAGCAGCGCAGGACAGGGGGCGGGCACCTTC
CASSAGQGAGTF
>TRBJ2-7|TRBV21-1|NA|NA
TGTGCCAGCAGCAAAGCCCCCGACAGTTTTGAGGAGCAGTACTTC
CASSKAPDSFEEQYF
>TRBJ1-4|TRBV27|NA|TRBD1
TGTGCCAGCAGTTTTGGGACAGGTTATGAAAAACTGTTTTTT
CASSFGTGYEKLFF
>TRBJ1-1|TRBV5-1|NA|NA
TGCGCCAGCATTAGAGAGGGTAACACTGAAGCTTTCTTT
CASIREGNTEAFF
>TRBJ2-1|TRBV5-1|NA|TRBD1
TGCGCCAGCAGCTTCACAGGGGGCAATGAGCAGTTCTTC
CASSFTGGNEQFF
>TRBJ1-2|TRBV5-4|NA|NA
TGTGCCAGCAGCTTGGCCAAGGAAGCCGGGATCTATGGCTACACCTTC
CASSLAKEAGIYGYTF
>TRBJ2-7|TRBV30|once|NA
TGTGCCTGGGCCAGGGACAATTCCTACGAGCAGTACTTC
CAWARDNSYEQYF